This paragraph reports one T cell receptor (beta chain). This specimen includes other DNA sequences encoding the same CDR3. Under the authors' procedure: Amplifying reference gene primers gave estimates of nucleated cell counts. TCRdb's copy holds only in-frame clones and misses some; the assay was immunoSEQ multiplex PCR. The DNA gave D and trimming, while V, J and clone size come from that table. The sample includes roughly 44,000 clones, approximately 90% of them seen just once. The data are from a study of blood T cell repertoires in COVID-19. Turning to the study itself: Researchers got acute and convalescent COVID-19 samples from the United States, Italy and Spain. In each case, the material was cDNA or gDNA derived from T cells, B-cell-depleted T cells, or PBMCs.

The CDR3 spans 14 residues. The V gene's germline CDR1 is SGHRS and CDR2 YFSETQ. V gave up 0 bases and J gave up 0 bases, with 5 bases separating them. This chain links TRBV5-1 with TRBJ2-3; D is uncertain. The sequence came from a man aged 80 or over with acute or convalescent COVID-19. The material sequenced was peripheral blood. CDR3 sequence: CASSLGASTDTQYF. The CDR3 nucleotides are TGCGCCAGCAGCTTGGGGGCTAGCACAGATACGCAGTATTTT.